These T cell receptor beta chains were read from a single sample in a study of T cells expressing NK-cell markers. Reanalyzing the 5' RACE reads, TCRdb keeps one entry per CDR3 protein, without DNA. This table holds 550,000 to 600,000 distinct CDR3 sequences. Sequences were obtained from blood T cells: a sorted CD56 or NKG2C T cell subset, CD4+ or CD8+ T cells, or bulk PBMC T cells (not recorded which). The receptors were gathered from a man between 18 and 29 years old in good health. Both conserved end residues are part of each CDR3.

V,J,CDR3
TRBV6-5,TRBJ2-6,CASSFLSGLGNVLTF
TRBV4-2,TRBJ1-4,CASSQAGQAGVQEKLFF
TRBV29-1,TRBJ1-2,CSVPRDRGNYGYTF
TRBV20-1,TRBJ2-1,CSARDYRGHSFF
TRBV20-1,TRBJ2-1,CSASGALAGIDEQFF
TRBV5-1,TRBJ2-6,CASSSTSLRDRGSGANVLTF
TRBV7-6,TRBJ2-1,CASSLGRAGTSVPNEQFF
TRBV25-1,TRBJ2-3,CASSEGQGTPTDTQYF
TRBV7-8,TRBJ2-1,CASSWRGVAGGPYNEQFF
TRBV20-1,TRBJ2-3,CSARDQLAGGWSTDTQYF
TRBV7-9,TRBJ1-6,CASSADGLYNSPLHF
TRBV15,TRBJ2-5,CATSRGGETQYF
TRBV7-8,TRBJ2-7,CASSTQPQPAHEQYF
TRBV15,TRBJ2-1,CATSSEGQGGQFF
TRBV21-1,TRBJ2-7,CASSKPGLVISYEQYF
TRBV29-1,TRBJ2-5,CSVGASILAAQETQYF
TRBV11-1,TRBJ2-5,CASSFRGLWTSGEETQYF
TRBV6-5,TRBJ2-1,CASSYELGQPNNEQFF
TRBV30,TRBJ2-3,CAWTLAGATDTQYF
TRBV19,TRBJ2-1,CASSILGTAGRFF
TRBV24-1,TRBJ2-1,CATSDPLRLDNEQFF
TRBV12-3/TRBV12-4,TRBJ1-1,CASSRDRAATEAFF
TRBV3-1,TRBJ2-2,CASSGKKGLAATGELFF
TRBV24-1,TRBJ2-3,CATSDADSRTTDTQYF
TRBV4-1,TRBJ2-5,CASSYTRGETQYF
TRBV20-1,TRBJ1-1,CSARPRWTEAFF
TRBV20-1,TRBJ2-1,CSARDGPTGSSYNEQFF